The following is a T cell receptor (beta chain) sequence with its context. The data belong to a study of shared clonotypes between healthy human individuals. Bulk PBMC genomic DNA spanned ten immunoSEQ deep plates. TCRdb's table, derived via immunoSEQ multiplex PCR, lists solely in-frame clones and lacks some. In the table there are about 490,000 clones, around 80% of which are singletons. Trimming took 3 bases from V and 9 from J; bases not matched to a gene: 10. This CDR3 comprises 14 residues. Germline lookup yields CDR1 GTSNPN and CDR2 SVGIG (reference sequence). Donors were healthy HIV-negative adults without recently reported acute infections or vaccinations.

The sample taken for sequencing was PBMCs. The chain is built from TRBV30 and TRBJ2-1; TRBD2 matches at 8 bases. The sequence was obtained from a woman in her 40s in good health. Some clones in this sample may be carry-over from other donors' samples. The CDR3 region has the DNA TGTGCCTGGAGCAGGAGCGGGAGCTTTGGTGAGCAGTTCTTC. Protein: CAWSRSGSFGEQFF.